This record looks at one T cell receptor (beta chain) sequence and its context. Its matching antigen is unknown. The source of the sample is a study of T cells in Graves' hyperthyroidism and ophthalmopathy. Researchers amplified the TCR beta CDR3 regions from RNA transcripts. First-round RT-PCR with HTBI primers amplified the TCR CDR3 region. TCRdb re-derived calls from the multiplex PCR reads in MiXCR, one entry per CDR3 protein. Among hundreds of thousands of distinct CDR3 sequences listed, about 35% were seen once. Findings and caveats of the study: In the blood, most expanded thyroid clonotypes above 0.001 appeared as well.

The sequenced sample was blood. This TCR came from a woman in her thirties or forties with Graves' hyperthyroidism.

CDR3 protein: CASSPGRETGTEAFF. The CDR3 DNA reads as TGCGCCAGCAGCCCTGGACGGGAAACGGGGACTGAAGCTTTCTTT. V is TRBV4-1 and J is TRBJ1-1; D unresolved. The CDR3 contains 15 residues. Trimming took 4 bases from V and 5 from J, leaving 17 bases between them. Germline V gene sequence: CDR1 MGHRA, CDR2 YSYEKL.